The 10 T cell receptor beta chains below all came from one sample that was sequenced in a study of blood T cells in healthy people across ages. A J-beta primer mix and a sample-barcoded 5' primer were used in a second PCR of roughly 6 to 11 cycles. TCRdb redid the calling of the 5' RACE reads with MiXCR, one entry per CDR3 protein. Here the sample spans roughly 1,500,000 distinct CDR3 sequences, about 35% being singletons. The sequencing input was blood. Receptors originate from a woman aged 25 to 39 in good health.

V is TRBV7-9 and J is TRBJ2-7; TRBD2 aligns across 11 bases. The J call is doubtful: the DNA matches TRBJ2-5 better. This CDR3 spans 17 amino acids. The germline V gene has CDR1 SEHNR and CDR2 FQNEAQ (reference sequence). CDR3 coding DNA: TGTGCCAGCAGCCTTCCAGTTAGACTAGCGGGAAGTGAGACCCAGTACTTC. Protein sequence: CASSLPVRLAGSETQYF.

The chain's CDR3 is CASSTPGQRLNNEQFF. The CDR3 DNA reads TGTGCCAGCAGCACCCCGGGACAGAGGCTAAACAATGAGCAGTTCTTC. The rearrangement links TRBV11-2 to TRBJ2-1; TRBD1 matches at 7 bases. CDR1 and CDR2 from the germline V gene are SGHAT and FQNNGV. This CDR3 has 16 amino acids. V lost 5 bases, J lost 5 bases, and 12 bases stayed unmatched.

The rearrangement links TRBV20-1 to TRBJ2-5; D is unresolved. Near its end, the DNA agrees better with TRBJ2-7, so the J call may be wrong. This CDR3 has 12 residues. From germline, CDR1 is DFQATT and CDR2 SNEGSKA (reference sequence). The CDR3 spells CSAREPMDEQYF. The CDR3, as DNA: TGCAGTGCTAGAGAACCCATGGACGAGCAGTACTTC.

This clonotype came up a few times. This chain connects TRBV2 to TRBJ2-7; a possible D gene is TRBD1 (6 bases). Deletions cut 6 bases from V and 3 bases from J, with 9 bases between. CDR3 length: 12 residues. The germline CDR1 and CDR2 sequences are SNHLY and FYNNEI. The DNA of the CDR3 is TGTGCCAGCAGGATGGACAGCTACGAGCAGTACTTC. Amino acids: CASRMDSYEQYF.

Comment on this clonotype: One end of the junction does not line up with germline, which may come from a read error. The chain uses TRBV27 and TRBJ2-1; D is uncertain. The CDR3 covers 15 residues. Germline V CDR1 and CDR2: MNHEY, SMNVEV (reference sequence). CDR3 sequence reads: CAGSLMFGRSNEQFF. The CDR3 bases are TGTGCCGGCAGTTTAATGTTCGGGCGTTCTAATGAGCAGTTCTTC.

This clonotype has just a few counts. The chain is built from TRBV20-1 and TRBJ1-4; D is unclear. V lost 6 bases, J lost 6 bases, and 11 bases lay in between. Per the germline V gene, CDR1 is DFQATT and CDR2 is SNEGSKA (reference sequence). The CDR3 has 12 residues. The CDR3 DNA follows: TGCAGTGCCTCCCAGTCTTATGAAAAACTGTTTTTT. It encodes CSASQSYEKLFF.

Concerning this clonotype itself: It may be a read error: a sequence one base away is much more abundant. Because it lacks the conserved phenylalanine or tryptophan at the end, this CDR3 is likely a read error. The V call is TRBV7-3, the J call TRBJ2-3; 7 nucleotides match TRBD2. From germline, CDR1 is SGHTA and CDR2 FQGTGA. J lost 2 bases, V lost 2 bases, and 7 bases had no gene match. The CDR3 consists of 16 residues. For the CDR3, the DNA is TGTGCCAGCAGCTTAGGGCCGGGAGGAACCACAGATACGCAGTATTGT. Amino acid sequence: CASSLGPGGTTDTQYC.

The chain employs TRBV25-1 and TRBJ2-7, with TRBD1 identical over 9 bases. V was pared by 6 bases and J by 2 bases, with 8 bases of the junction left unmatched. The CDR3 has 15 amino acids. The germline V gene has CDR1 MGHDK and CDR2 SYGVNS. The CDR3 loop reads CASRLSGQGPYEQYF. The CDR3 DNA is TGTGCCAGCAGGCTATCGGGACAGGGACCCTACGAGCAGTACTTC.

The chain joins TRBV7-9 to TRBJ2-6; unclear D gene. CDR1 is SEHNR, CDR2 FQNEAQ, per germline (reference sequence). V shed 4 bases and J shed 4 bases, with 11 bases lying between them. The CDR3 contains 15 residues. CDR3 in DNA: TGTGCCAGCAGCTCAAAACCGTCCGGGGCCAACGTCCTGACTTTC. Protein product: CASSSKPSGANVLTF.

This clonotype was counted a few times. The rearrangement uses TRBV20-1 and TRBJ1-6; 9 nucleotides agree with TRBD1. The CDR3 totals 14 residues. V lost 5 bases and J lost 11; bases outside the gene matches: 10. CDR1 is DFQATT and CDR2 is SNEGSKA in the germline V gene (reference sequence). The CDR3 DNA is TGCAGTGCTCCAGAACCGGGACAGGGCGCACCCCTCCACTTT. This sequence encodes CSAPEPGQGAPLHF.